This passage covers 5 T cell receptor beta chains from one sample sequenced in a study of blood T cell repertoires in COVID-19. Assay used: immunoSEQ multiplex PCR; TCRdb lists only in-frame clones, some missing. The sample lists 490,000 or so clones; about 88% were seen once. The specimen sequenced was PBMCs or T cells enriched from blood (not recorded which). These receptor sequences come from a woman in her fifties or sixties who had recovered from COVID-19.

The gene calls are TRBV5-1 and TRBJ2-4; TRBD2 matches 9 bases. Germline loops: CDR1 SGHRS, CDR2 YFSETQ. V shed 0 bases and J 0 bases; nucleotides not matched to a gene: 13. The CDR3 length is 20 residues. DNA for the CDR3: TGCGCCAGCAGCTTGGGACCCGGGACTAGCACTAACATAGCCAAAAACATTCAGTACTTC. This gives the protein CASSLGPGTSTNIAKNIQYF.

The CDR3 region is CASSKGMGSYNQPQHF. Written as DNA, the CDR3 is TGTGCCAGCAGCAAAGGGATGGGCAGCTACAATCAGCCCCAGCATTTT. J is TRBJ1-5 and V is TRBV21-1; TRBD1, the table's D call, was not compared with the DNA. TRBV21-1 is shown as a pseudogene. CDR3 length: 16 residues.

The chain joins TRBV5-8 to TRBJ2-7, with 10 bases that match TRBD2. This CDR3 has 15 residues. V lost 2 bases and J lost 6; bases outside the gene matches: 8. Germline CDR1 and CDR2: SGHTS and YDEGEE. The CDR3 DNA follows: TGTGCCAGCAGCTTACCTGAGCGGGGGGGCCGCGAGCAGTACGTC. Protein product: CASSLPERGGREQYV.

This rearrangement joins TRBV30 to TRBJ2-3; 13 bases align to TRBD2. Per the germline V gene, CDR1 is GTSNPN and CDR2 is SVGIG (reference sequence). V was clipped by 2 bases and J by 4 bases; unmatched bases: 12. The CDR3 is 18 residues long. The CDR3 DNA reads TGTGCCTGGAGTCCCACTAGCGGGGGGGCCTATCCGTCAGATACGCAGTATTTT. This codes for CAWSPTSGGAYPSDTQYF.

V usage is TRBV18 and J usage is TRBJ2-2; 9 bases map to TRBD1. Losses at the gene ends were 3 bases for V and 4 bases for J; bases not matched to a gene: 6. CDR3 length: 16 amino acids. Per the germline V gene, CDR1 is KGHSH and CDR2 is LQKENI. For the CDR3, the DNA is TGTGCCAGCTCACCTTTGGGACAGGGAGGCACCGGGGAGCTGTTTTTT. Its translation: CASSPLGQGGTGELFF.